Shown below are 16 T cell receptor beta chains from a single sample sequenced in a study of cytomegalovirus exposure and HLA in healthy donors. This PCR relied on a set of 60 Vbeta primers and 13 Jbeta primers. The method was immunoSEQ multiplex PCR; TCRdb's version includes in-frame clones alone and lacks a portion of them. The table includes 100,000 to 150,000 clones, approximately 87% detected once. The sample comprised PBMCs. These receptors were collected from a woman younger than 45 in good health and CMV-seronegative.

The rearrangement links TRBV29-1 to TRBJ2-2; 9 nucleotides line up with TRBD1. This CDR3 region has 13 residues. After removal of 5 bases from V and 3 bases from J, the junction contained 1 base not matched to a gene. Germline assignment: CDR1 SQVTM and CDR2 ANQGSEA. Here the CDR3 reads CSVTGGYTGELFF. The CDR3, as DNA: TGCAGCGTTACAGGGGGCTACACCGGGGAGCTGTTTTTT.

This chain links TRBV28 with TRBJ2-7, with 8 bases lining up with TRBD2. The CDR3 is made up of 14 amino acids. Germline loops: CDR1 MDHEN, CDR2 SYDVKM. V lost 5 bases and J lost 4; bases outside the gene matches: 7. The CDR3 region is CASSPAGAQYEQYF. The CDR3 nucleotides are TGTGCCAGCAGTCCAGCGGGGGCACAGTACGAGCAGTACTTC.

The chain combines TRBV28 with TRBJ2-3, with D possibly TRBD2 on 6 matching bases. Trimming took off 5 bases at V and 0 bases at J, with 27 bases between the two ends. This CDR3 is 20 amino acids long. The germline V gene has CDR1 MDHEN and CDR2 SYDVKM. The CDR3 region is CASSGGDRDWESGSTDTQYF. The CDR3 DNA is TGTGCCAGCAGTGGAGGGGACCGGGACTGGGAGAGCGGAAGCACAGATACGCAGTATTTT.

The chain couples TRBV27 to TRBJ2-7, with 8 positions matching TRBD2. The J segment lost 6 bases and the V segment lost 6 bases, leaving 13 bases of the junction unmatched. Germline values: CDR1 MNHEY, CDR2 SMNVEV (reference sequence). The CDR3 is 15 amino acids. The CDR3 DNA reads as TGTGCCAGCAGGCCCACCGGGACTAGTCCTCCCGAGCAGTACTTC. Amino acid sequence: CASRPTGTSPPEQYF.

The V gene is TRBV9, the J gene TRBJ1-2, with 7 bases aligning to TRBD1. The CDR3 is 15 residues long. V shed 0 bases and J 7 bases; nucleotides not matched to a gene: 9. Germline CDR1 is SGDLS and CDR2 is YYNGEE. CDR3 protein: CASSVAVTGRGGYTF. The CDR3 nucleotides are TGTGCCAGCAGCGTAGCCGTGACAGGGAGAGGTGGCTACACCTTC.

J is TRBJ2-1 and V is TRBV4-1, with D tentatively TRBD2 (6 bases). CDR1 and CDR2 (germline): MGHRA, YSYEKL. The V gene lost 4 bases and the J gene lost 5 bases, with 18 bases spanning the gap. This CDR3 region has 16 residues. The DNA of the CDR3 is TGCGCCAGCAGCCTCCCCGGCCAGCGGGTTGACAATGAGCAGTTCTTC. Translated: CASSLPGQRVDNEQFF.

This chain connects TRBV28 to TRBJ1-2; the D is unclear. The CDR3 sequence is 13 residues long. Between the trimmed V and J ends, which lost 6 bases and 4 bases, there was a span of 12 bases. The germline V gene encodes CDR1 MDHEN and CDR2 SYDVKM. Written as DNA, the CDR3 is TGTGCCAGCAGGCCTCCGGGAGGCTATGGCTACACCTTC. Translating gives CASRPPGGYGYTF.

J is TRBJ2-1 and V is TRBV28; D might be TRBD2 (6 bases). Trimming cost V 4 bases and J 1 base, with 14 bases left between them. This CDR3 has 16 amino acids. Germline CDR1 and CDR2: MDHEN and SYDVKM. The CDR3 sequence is CASSSAGAGSYNEQFF. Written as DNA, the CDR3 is TGTGCCAGCAGTTCCGCGGGCGCGGGGTCCTACAATGAGCAGTTCTTC.

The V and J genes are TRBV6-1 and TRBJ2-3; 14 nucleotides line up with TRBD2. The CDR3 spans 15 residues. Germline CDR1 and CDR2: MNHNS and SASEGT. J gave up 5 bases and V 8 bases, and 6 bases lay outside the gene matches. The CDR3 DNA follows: TGTGCCAGCGAACGGGGACTAGCGGGAGTAGATACGCAGTATTTT. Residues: CASERGLAGVDTQYF.

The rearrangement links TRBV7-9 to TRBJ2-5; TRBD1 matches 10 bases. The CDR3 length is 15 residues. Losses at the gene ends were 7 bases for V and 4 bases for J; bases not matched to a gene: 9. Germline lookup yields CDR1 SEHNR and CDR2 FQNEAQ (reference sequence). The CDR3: CASNQGQGLGETQYF. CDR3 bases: TGTGCCAGCAACCAGGGACAGGGGCTTGGAGAGACCCAGTACTTC.

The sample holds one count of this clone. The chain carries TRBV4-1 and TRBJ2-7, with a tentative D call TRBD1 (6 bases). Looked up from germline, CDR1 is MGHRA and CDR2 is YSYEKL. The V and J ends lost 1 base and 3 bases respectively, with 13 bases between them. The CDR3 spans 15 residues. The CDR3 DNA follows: TGCGCCAGCAGCCAAGGTAGACAGGTAGGCTACGAGCAGTACTTC. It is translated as CASSQGRQVGYEQYF.

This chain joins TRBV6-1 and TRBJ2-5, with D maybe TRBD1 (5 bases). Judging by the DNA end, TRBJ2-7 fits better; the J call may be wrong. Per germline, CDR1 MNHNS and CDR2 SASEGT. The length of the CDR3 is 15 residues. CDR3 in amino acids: CASSEMFRASYEQYF. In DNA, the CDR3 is TGTGCCAGCAGTGAAATGTTCAGGGCCTCCTACGAGCAGTACTTC.

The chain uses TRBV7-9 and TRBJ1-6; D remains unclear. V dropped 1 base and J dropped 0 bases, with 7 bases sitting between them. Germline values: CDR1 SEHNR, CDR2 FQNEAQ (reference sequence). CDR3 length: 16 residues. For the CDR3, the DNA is TGTGCCAGCAGCTTAGGGGCCTACTCCTATAATTCACCCCTCCACTTT. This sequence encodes CASSLGAYSYNSPLHF.

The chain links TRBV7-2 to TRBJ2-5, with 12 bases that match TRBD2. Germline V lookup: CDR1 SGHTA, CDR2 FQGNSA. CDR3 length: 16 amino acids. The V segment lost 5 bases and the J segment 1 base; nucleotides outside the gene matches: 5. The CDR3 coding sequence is TGTGCCAGCAGCCCTGGACTAGCGGGATCCCAAGAGACCCAGTACTTC. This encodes CASSPGLAGSQETQYF.

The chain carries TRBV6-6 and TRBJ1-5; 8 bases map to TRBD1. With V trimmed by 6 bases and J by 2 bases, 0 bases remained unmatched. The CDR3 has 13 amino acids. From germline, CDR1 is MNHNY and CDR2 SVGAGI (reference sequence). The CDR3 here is CASRTGGNQPQHF. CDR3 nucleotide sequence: TGTGCCAGCAGGACAGGGGGCAATCAGCCCCAGCATTTT.

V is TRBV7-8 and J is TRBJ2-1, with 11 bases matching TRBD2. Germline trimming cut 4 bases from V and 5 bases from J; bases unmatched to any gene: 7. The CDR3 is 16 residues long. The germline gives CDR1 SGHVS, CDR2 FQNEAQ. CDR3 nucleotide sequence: TGTGCCAGCAGCTCGTTGACTAGCGGGGCCGACAATGAGCAGTTCTTC. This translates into CASSSLTSGADNEQFF.